The 10 T cell receptor beta chains in this list originate from one sample, sequenced in a study of blood T cell repertoires in COVID-19. Repertoires were generated with immunoSEQ multiplex PCR, while TCRdb's copy carries only in-frame clones and drops some. This sample has 150,000 or so clones, with around 87% found just once. The sequencing sample was made of peripheral blood. All receptors come from a man aged 80 or over with acute or convalescent COVID-19.

The V gene is TRBV5-1, the J gene TRBJ2-3; tentatively, D is TRBD2 (6 bases). This CDR3 has 15 residues. V was trimmed by 1 base and J by 2 bases, leaving 11 bases between them. In germline, CDR1 is SGHRS, CDR2 YFSETQ. For the CDR3, the DNA is TGCGCCAGCAGCTTGACTGGGACTGCCACAGATACGCAGTATTTT. Protein sequence: CASSLTGTATDTQYF. The full variable domain, its missing parts supplied by reference TRBV5-1 and TRBJ2-3, is KAGVTQTPRYLIKTRGQQVTLSCSPISGHRSVSWYQQTPGQGLQFLFEYFSETQRNKGNFPGRFSGRQFSNSRSEMNVSTLELGDSALYLCASSLTGTATDTQYFGPGTRLTVL.

This clone was counted once. The rearrangement links TRBV4-1 to TRBJ1-5; TRBD1 agrees at 7 bases. Germline V CDR1 and CDR2: MGHRA, YSYEKL. CDR3 size: 15 residues. The V segment lost 3 bases and the J segment 3 bases; nucleotides outside the gene matches: 5. CDR3 in DNA: TGCGCCAGCAGCCATCGCGACAGGGACAATCAGCCCCAGCATTTT. Protein: CASSHRDRDNQPQHF.

The V and J genes are TRBV29-1 and TRBJ1-3; a possible D gene is TRBD1 (6 bases). V was trimmed by 7 bases and J by 1 base, leaving 14 bases between them. The CDR3 is 14 residues long. CDR1 is SQVTM and CDR2 is ANQGSEA in the germline V gene. The CDR3 DNA is TGCAGCGCCGAGAAGACAGGTTCTGGAAACACCATATATTTT. Translated, it gives CSAEKTGSGNTIYF. The variable domain in full, completed from reference TRBV29-1 and TRBJ1-3, reads SAVISQKPSRDICQRGTSLTIQCQVDSQVTMMFWYRQQPGQSLTLIATANQGSEATYESGFVIDKFPISRPNLTFSTLTVSNMSPEDSSIYLCSAEKTGSGNTIYFGEGSWLTVV.

The rearrangement joins TRBV6-6 to TRBJ1-5, with 10 nucleotides matching TRBD1. This CDR3 has 17 amino acids. J was trimmed by 1 base and V by 6 bases; bases with no gene match: 9. The V gene's germline CDR1 is MNHNY and CDR2 SVGAGI (reference sequence). The CDR3: CASSRQGAGGSNQPQHF. The CDR3 coding sequence is TGTGCCAGCAGCCGACAGGGGGCCGGGGGAAGCAATCAGCCCCAGCATTTT.

In nucleotides, the CDR3 is TGTGCCAGCAGCGCACGATTTCTAGGGGGAGCCTACGAGCAGTACTTC. Encoded protein: CASSARFLGGAYEQYF. The V and J genes are TRBV5-6 and TRBJ2-7; D is perhaps TRBD1 (6 bases). V lost 4 bases and J 2 bases, leaving 19 bases between the germline ends. CDR3 length equals 16 residues. CDR1 SGHDT and CDR2 YYEEEE come from the germline V gene.

The V gene is TRBV9, the J gene TRBJ1-4; 8 bases align to TRBD1. CDR1 is SGDLS and CDR2 is YYNGEE in the germline V gene. J lost 4 bases, V lost 6 bases, and 11 bases had no gene match. The CDR3 runs 16 residues. Written as DNA, the CDR3 is TGTGCCAGCACCCCCGGACAGGGCAAGGGTAATGAAAAACTGTTTTTT. Translation: CASTPGQGKGNEKLFF.

This sequence joins TRBV27 and TRBJ2-5; possibly TRBD2 for D (7 bases). Trimming left V 6 bases short and J 7 bases short, with 18 bases between. The germline CDR1 and CDR2 sequences are MNHEY and SMNVEV (reference sequence). The CDR3 runs to 14 residues. As DNA, the CDR3 is TGTGCCAGCAGCCTCAGGGGAAGGGAGGGGACCCAGTACTTC. Protein sequence: CASSLRGREGTQYF.

V usage is TRBV7-9 and J usage is TRBJ2-1; D perhaps matches TRBD2 (6 bases). Trimming pared 3 bases from V and 3 bases from J, leaving 12 bases between. This CDR3 comprises 15 residues. Germline loops: CDR1 SEHNR, CDR2 FQNEAQ (reference sequence). CDR3 loop: CASSFRDGGYNEQFF. CDR3 sequence (DNA): TGTGCCAGCAGCTTTCGGGACGGGGGCTACAATGAGCAGTTCTTC.

The chain has TRBV5-8 and TRBJ2-7; the D gene is possibly TRBD1 (5 bases). The length of the CDR3 is 13 residues. Germline V gene lookup returns CDR1 SGHTS and CDR2 YDEGEE. V shed 3 bases and J shed 1 base, with 8 bases lying between them. The CDR3 region is CASSYRQSYEQYF. The CDR3, as DNA: TGTGCCAGCAGCTACCGACAGTCCTACGAGCAGTACTTC.

The rearrangement uses TRBV3-1 (or the pseudogene TRBV3-2) and TRBJ2-1, with 7 bases lining up with TRBD1. Unmatched junction bases numbered 13, after V lost 4 bases and J lost 4 bases. Germline V CDR1 and CDR2: LGHDT, YNNKEL (reference sequence). There are 17 residues in the CDR3. CDR3 in DNA: TGTGCCAGCAGCCTCGGCTCCGGGACAGTATTTTACAATGAGCAGTTCTTC. This sequence encodes CASSLGSGTVFYNEQFF.